This T cell receptor (beta chain) was captured in a study of memory CD4+ T cells and cytomegalovirus serostatus. About the study: Donors were healthy Belgian adults, under 10 CMV seropositive and 24 seronegative.

The sort gate was single viable CD3+CD4+CD8-CD45RO+ cells for memory CD4+ T cells. In the authors' workflow: After removing out-of-frame reads, under 2.5 million distinct TCRbeta sequences remained. The table came from immunoSEQ multiplex PCR; TCRdb's copy has only in-frame clones and leaves some out. V and J calls plus clone size are reproduced from that table; the DNA served to infer D and trimming. The sample lists 30,000 to 50,000 clones; 75% to 80% were seen once. With 1 base removed from V and 8 bases from J, the gap between germline ends came to 11 bases. From germline, CDR1 is SGHVS and CDR2 FQNEAQ. This CDR3 is 14 amino acids long.

Sequenced sample: memory CD4+ T cells from blood. The chain recombines TRBV7-8 with TRBJ1-4; D gene ambiguous. This TCR was sampled from an adult in good health and CMV-seronegative. The CDR3 region has the DNA TGTGCCAGCAGCTTAGAGTATTTGGGGGAAAAACTGTTTTTT. It yields the protein CASSLEYLGEKLFF.